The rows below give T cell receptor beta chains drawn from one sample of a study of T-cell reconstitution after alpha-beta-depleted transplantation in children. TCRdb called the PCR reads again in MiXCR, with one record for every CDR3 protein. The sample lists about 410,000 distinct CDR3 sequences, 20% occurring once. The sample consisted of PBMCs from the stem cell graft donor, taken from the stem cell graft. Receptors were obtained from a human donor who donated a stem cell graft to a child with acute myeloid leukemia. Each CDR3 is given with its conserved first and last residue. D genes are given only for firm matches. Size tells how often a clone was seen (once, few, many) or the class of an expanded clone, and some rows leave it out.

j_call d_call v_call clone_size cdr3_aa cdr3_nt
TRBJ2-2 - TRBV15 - CATSRDRGRYTGELFF TGTGCCACCAGCAGAGATCGAGGGAGGTACACCGGGGAGCTGTTTTTT
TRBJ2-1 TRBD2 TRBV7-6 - CASSLSGRGGNEQFF TGTGCCAGCAGCTTAAGCGGGAGGGGTGGCAATGAGCAGTTCTTC
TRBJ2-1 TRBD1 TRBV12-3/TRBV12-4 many CASLDRDRRDEQFF TGTGCCAGCCTAGACAGGGATAGGCGGGATGAGCAGTTCTTC
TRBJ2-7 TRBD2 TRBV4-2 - CASSLGGSLYF TGTGCCAGCAGCCTAGGCGGGAGCCTGTACTTC
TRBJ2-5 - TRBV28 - CASSLFGLETQYF TGTGCCAGCAGTTTATTTGGTCTAGAGACCCAGTACTTC
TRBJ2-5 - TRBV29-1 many CSVAGRKTQYF TGCAGCGTTGCCGGGAGAAAGACCCAGTACTTC
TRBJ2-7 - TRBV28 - CASSLLRGSYEQYF TGTGCCAGCAGTTTGTTGCGGGGCTCCTACGAGCAGTACTTC
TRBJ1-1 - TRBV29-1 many CSVGERGTEAFF TGCAGCGTTGGGGAGCGGGGCACTGAAGCTTTCTTT
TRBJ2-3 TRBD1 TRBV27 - CASSLQGDSSTDTQYF TGTGCCAGCAGTTTACAGGGGGATTCTAGCACAGATACGCAGTATTTT
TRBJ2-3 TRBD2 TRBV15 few CATSRGLAADITDTQYF TGTGCCACCAGCAGAGGACTAGCGGCCGATATCACAGATACGCAGTATTTT
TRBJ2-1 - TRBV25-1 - CASSERQQGRNNEQFF TGTGCCAGCAGTGAAAGGCAACAGGGAAGGAACAATGAGCAGTTCTTC
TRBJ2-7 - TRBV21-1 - CASSKRRTSGRAGDEQYF TGTGCCAGCAGCAAAAGAAGGACTAGCGGGAGGGCCGGCGACGAGCAGTACTTC
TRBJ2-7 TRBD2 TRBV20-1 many CSASLGLAGMYEQYF TGCAGTGCTAGTCTCGGACTAGCGGGAATGTACGAGCAGTACTTC
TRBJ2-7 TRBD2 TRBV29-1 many CSVRLAGGYEQYF TGCAGCGTCCGACTAGCGGGAGGGTACGAGCAGTACTTC
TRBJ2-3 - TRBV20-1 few CSAAGQLNTDTQYF TGCAGTGCCGCGGGGCAGCTTAACACAGATACGCAGTATTTT
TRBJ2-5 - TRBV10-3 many CATRPSTFTETQYF TGTGCCACCAGACCTAGTACTTTCACGGAGACCCAGTACTTC
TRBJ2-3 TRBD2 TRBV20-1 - CSAAKPSGRTDTQYF TGCAGTGCTGCCAAACCTAGCGGGAGGACAGATACGCAGTATTTT
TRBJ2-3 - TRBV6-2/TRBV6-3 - CASREVDTQYF TGTGCCAGCAGGGAAGTAGATACGCAGTATTTT
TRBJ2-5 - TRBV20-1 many CSAPEDPRVETQYF TGCAGTGCCCCCGAGGACCCAAGAGTGGAGACCCAGTACTTC
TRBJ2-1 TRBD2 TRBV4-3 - CASSQDSGSTGNEQFF TGCGCCAGCAGCCAAGATAGCGGGAGCACCGGCAATGAGCAGTTCTTC
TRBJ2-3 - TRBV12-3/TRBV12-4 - CASSRNRGDTQYF TGTGCCAGCAGTCGCAATCGTGGGGATACGCAGTATTTT
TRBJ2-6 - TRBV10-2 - CASSESAAGANVLTF TGCGCCAGCAGTGAGTCGGCAGCTGGGGCCAACGTCCTGACTTTC
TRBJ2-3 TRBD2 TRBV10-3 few CAISDPTTSGSTDTQYF TGTGCCATCAGTGATCCAACCACTAGCGGGAGTACAGATACGCAGTATTTT
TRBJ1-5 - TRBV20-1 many CSASLGPKNQPQHF TGCAGTGCTAGTCTGGGTCCTAAGAATCAGCCCCAGCATTTT
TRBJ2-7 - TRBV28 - CASSLGSATYEQYF TGTGCCAGCAGTTTGGGAAGTGCTACCTACGAGCAGTACTTC
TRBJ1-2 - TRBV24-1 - CATSDQGNYGYTF TGTGCCACCAGTGATCAGGGAAACTATGGCTACACCTTC